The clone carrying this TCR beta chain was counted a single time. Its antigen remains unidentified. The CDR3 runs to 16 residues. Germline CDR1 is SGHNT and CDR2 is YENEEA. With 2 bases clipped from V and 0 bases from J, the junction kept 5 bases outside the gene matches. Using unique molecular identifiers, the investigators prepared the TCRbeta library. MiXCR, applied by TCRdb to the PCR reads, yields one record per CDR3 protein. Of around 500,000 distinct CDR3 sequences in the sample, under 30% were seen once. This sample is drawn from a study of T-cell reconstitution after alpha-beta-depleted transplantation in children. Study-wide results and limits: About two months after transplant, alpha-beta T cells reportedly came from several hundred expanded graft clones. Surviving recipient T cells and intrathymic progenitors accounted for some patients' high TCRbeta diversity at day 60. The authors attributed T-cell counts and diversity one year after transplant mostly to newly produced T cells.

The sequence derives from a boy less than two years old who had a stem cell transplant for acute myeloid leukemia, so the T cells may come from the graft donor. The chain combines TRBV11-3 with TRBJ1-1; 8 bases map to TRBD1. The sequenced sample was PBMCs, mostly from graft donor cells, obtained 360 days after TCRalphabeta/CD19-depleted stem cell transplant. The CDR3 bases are TGTGCCAGCAGCTTAACGGACAGGGCTTTGAACACTGAAGCTTTCTTT. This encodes CASSLTDRALNTEAFF.